Listed below are T cell receptor beta chains from one sample, sequenced in a study of blood T cell repertoires in COVID-19. Assay used: immunoSEQ multiplex PCR; TCRdb lists only in-frame clones, some missing. Of a few hundred thousand clones detected, about nine tenths appear once; the ten largest clones hold roughly an eighth. The sample consisted of peripheral blood. The receptors come from a woman in her forties or fifties with COVID-19, enrolled during active disease. Each CDR3 is given with its conserved first and last residue. A D gene is named only where the DNA matches it firmly. Not every row has a clone size; where given, it reads once, few, many or a size class.

abundance: -; d_gene: TRBD2; j_gene: TRBJ2-1; v_gene: TRBV27; CDR3aa: CASSSSTGRGVNEQFF; CDR3nt: TGTGCCAGCAGTTCCTCCACAGGCCGGGGGGTTAATGAGCAGTTCTTC
abundance: -; d_gene: -; j_gene: TRBJ1-5; v_gene: TRBV30; CDR3aa: CAWSVRGVYNQPQHF; CDR3nt: TGTGCCTGGAGTGTACGGGGGGTTTACAATCAGCCCCAGCATTTT
abundance: -; d_gene: TRBD1; j_gene: TRBJ1-5; v_gene: TRBV4-1; CDR3aa: CASSQAPTGGGNQPQHF; CDR3nt: TGCGCCAGCAGCCAAGCCCCGACAGGGGGAGGCAATCAGCCCCAGCATTTT
abundance: -; d_gene: -; j_gene: TRBJ1-5; v_gene: TRBV27; CDR3aa: CASSSSRGVGQPQHF; CDR3nt: TGTGCCAGCAGTTCCAGTAGGGGCGTGGGTCAGCCCCAGCATTTT
abundance: -; d_gene: -; j_gene: TRBJ1-1; v_gene: TRBV2; CDR3aa: CASRDPGHKRGEAFF; CDR3nt: TGTGCCAGCAGGGACCCGGGACATAAAAGGGGGGAAGCTTTCTTT
abundance: -; d_gene: TRBD1; j_gene: TRBJ2-3; v_gene: TRBV11-2; CDR3aa: CASSWTGTTDTQYF; CDR3nt: TGTGCCAGCAGCTGGACAGGGACGACAGATACGCAGTATTTT
abundance: -; d_gene: -; j_gene: TRBJ2-1; v_gene: TRBV1; CDR3aa: CTSSRSGGSYNEQFF; CDR3nt: TGCACCAGCAGCCGCAGCGGGGGCTCCTACAATGAGCAGTTCTTC
abundance: few; d_gene: -; j_gene: TRBJ2-3; v_gene: TRBV11-2; CDR3aa: CASSLLGQGSSTDTQYF; CDR3nt: TGTGCCAGCAGCTTACTGGGGCAGGGGTCTAGCACAGATACGCAGTATTTT
abundance: -; d_gene: TRBD2; j_gene: TRBJ2-1; v_gene: TRBV5-1; CDR3aa: CASSLNPSGSGGHNEQFF; CDR3nt: TGCGCCAGCAGCTTGAACCCCTCCGGTAGCGGGGGGCACAATGAGCAGTTCTTC
abundance: -; d_gene: TRBD1; j_gene: TRBJ1-3; v_gene: TRBV10-3; CDR3aa: CAISRGGQGGRNTIYF; CDR3nt: TGTGCCATCAGCCGGGGCGGACAGGGAGGAAGGAACACCATATATTTT
abundance: -; d_gene: TRBD1; j_gene: TRBJ1-1; v_gene: TRBV9; CDR3aa: CASSKAFIQGRTPLGAFF; CDR3nt: TGTGCCAGCAGCAAGGCCTTCATACAGGGGCGAACCCCCCTGGGAGCTTTCTTT
abundance: -; d_gene: -; j_gene: TRBJ2-7; v_gene: TRBV6-5; CDR3aa: CASSYSAGGVYEQYF; CDR3nt: TGTGCCAGCAGTTACTCCGCAGGAGGGGTCTACGAGCAGTACTTC
abundance: -; d_gene: -; j_gene: TRBJ1-2; v_gene: TRBV12-3/TRBV12-4; CDR3aa: CASSFHSRGGYTF; CDR3nt: TGTGCCAGCAGTTTTCATTCTCGGGGGGGCTACACCTTC
abundance: once; d_gene: TRBD1; j_gene: TRBJ1-1; v_gene: TRBV18; CDR3aa: CASSPTGTGVNTEAFF; CDR3nt: TGTGCCAGCTCACCGACCGGGACAGGGGTGAACACTGAAGCTTTCTTT
abundance: once; d_gene: TRBD1; j_gene: TRBJ1-2; v_gene: TRBV28; CDR3aa: CASSEGAIPGYTF; CDR3nt: TGTGCCAGCAGTGAGGGGGCTATCCCAGGCTACACCTTC
abundance: -; d_gene: TRBD2; j_gene: TRBJ2-3; v_gene: TRBV5-1; CDR3aa: CASSSTSGVLNTQYF; CDR3nt: TGCGCCAGCAGCTCAACTAGCGGGGTATTAAATACGCAGTATTTT
abundance: -; d_gene: -; j_gene: TRBJ1-2; v_gene: TRBV2; CDR3aa: CASRAAGGGYGYTF; CDR3nt: TGTGCCAGCAGAGCCGCGGGGGGCGGCTATGGCTACACCTTC